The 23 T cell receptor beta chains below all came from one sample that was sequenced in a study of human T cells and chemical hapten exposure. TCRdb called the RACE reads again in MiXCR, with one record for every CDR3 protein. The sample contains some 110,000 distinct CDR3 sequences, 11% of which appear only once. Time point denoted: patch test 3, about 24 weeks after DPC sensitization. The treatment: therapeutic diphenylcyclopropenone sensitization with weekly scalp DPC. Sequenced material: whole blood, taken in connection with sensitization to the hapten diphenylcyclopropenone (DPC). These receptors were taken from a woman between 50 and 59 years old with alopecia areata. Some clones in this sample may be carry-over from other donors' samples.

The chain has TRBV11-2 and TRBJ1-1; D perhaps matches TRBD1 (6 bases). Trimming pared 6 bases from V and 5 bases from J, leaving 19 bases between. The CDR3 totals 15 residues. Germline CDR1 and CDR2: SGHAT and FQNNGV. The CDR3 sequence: CASSPYGGLGTEAFF. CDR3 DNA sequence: TGTGCCAGCAGTCCGTATGGGGGGCTGGGGACTGAAGCTTTCTTT.

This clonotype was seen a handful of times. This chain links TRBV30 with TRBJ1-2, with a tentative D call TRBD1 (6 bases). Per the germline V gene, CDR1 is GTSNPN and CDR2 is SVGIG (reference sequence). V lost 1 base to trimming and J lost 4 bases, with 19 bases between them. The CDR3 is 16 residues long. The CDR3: CAWSANRAESLYGYTF. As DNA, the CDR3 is TGTGCCTGGAGTGCTAACAGGGCAGAGAGTCTCTATGGCTACACCTTC.

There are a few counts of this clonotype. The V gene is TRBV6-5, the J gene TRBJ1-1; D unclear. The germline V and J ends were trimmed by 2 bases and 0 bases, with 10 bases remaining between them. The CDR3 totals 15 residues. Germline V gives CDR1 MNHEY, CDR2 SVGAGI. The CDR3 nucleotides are TGTGCCAGCAGTTACAATCCGACTATGAACACTGAAGCTTTCTTT. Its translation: CASSYNPTMNTEAFF.

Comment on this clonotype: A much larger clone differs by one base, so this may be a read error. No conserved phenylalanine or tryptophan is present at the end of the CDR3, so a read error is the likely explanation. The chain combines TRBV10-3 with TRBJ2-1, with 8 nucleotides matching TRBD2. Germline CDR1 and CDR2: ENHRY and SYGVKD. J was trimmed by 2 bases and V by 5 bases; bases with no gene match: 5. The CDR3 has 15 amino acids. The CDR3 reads CAISFSGSAYNEQFV. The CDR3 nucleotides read TGTGCCATCAGTTTCAGCGGGAGCGCCTACAATGAGCAGTTCGTC.

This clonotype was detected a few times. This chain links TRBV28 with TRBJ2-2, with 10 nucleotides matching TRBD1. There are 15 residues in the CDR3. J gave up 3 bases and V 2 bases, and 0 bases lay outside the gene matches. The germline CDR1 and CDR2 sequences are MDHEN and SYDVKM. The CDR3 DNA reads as TGTGCCAGCAGTTTAGGGACAGGGGACACCGGGGAGCTGTTTTTT. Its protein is CASSLGTGDTGELFF.

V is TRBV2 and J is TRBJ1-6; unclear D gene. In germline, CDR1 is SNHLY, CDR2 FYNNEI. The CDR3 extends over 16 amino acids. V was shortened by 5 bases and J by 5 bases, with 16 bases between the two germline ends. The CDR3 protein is CASSIRRGSNNSPLHF. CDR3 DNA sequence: TGTGCCAGCAGTATCCGCAGAGGAAGTAATAATTCACCCCTCCACTTT. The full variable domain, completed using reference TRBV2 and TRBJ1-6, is EPEVTQTPSHQVTQMGQEVILRCVPISNHLYFYWYRQILGQKVEFLVSFYNNEISEKSEIFDDQFSVERPDGSNFTLKIRSTKLEDSAMYFCASSIRRGSNNSPLHFGNGTRLTVT.

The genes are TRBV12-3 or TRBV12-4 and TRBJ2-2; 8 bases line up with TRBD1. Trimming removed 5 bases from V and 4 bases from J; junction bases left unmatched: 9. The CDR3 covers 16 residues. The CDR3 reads CASSPPQGARTGELFF. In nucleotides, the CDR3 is TGTGCCAGCAGTCCCCCCCAGGGGGCGCGCACCGGGGAGCTGTTTTTT.

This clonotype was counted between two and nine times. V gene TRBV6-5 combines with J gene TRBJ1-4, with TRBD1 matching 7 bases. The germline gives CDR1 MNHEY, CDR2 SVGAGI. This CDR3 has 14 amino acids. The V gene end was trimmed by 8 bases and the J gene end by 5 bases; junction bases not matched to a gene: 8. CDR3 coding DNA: TGTGCCAGCTCTCACAGGGGAGCGAATGAAAAACTGTTTTTT. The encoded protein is CASSHRGANEKLFF.

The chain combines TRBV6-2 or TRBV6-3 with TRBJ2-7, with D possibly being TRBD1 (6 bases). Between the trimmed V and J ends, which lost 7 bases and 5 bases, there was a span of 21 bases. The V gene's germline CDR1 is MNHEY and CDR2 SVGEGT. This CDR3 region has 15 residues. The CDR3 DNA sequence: TGTGCCAGCACCTCGCTCAGGGGACGGGGTAACGAGCAGTACTTC. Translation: CASTSLRGRGNEQYF.

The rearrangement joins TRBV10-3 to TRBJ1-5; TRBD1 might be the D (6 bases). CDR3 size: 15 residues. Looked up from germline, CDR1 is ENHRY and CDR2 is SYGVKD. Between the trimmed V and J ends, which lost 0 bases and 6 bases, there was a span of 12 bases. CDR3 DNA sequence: TGTGCCATCAGTGAGTCGAGGGCAGGGGTTCAGCCCCAGCATTTT. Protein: CAISESRAGVQPQHF.

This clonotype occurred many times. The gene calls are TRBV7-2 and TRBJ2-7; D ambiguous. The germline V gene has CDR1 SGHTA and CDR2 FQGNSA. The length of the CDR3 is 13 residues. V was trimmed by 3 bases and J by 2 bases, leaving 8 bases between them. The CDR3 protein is CASSFDPTYEQYF. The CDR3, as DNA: TGTGCCAGCAGCTTCGACCCGACCTACGAGCAGTACTTC.

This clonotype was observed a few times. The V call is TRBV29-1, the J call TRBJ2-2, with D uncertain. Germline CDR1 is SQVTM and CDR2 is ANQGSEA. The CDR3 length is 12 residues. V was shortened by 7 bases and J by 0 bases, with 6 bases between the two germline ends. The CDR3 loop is CSASANTGELFF. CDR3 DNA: TGCAGCGCGTCAGCGAACACCGGGGAGCTGTTTTTT.

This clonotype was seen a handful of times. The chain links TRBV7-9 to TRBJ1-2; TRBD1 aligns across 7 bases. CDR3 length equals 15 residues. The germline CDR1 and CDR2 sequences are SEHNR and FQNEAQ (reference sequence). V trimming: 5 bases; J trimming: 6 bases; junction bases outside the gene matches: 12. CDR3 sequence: CASSRLTGTEDGYTF. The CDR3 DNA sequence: TGTGCCAGCAGCAGGCTTACCGGGACAGAAGATGGCTACACCTTC.

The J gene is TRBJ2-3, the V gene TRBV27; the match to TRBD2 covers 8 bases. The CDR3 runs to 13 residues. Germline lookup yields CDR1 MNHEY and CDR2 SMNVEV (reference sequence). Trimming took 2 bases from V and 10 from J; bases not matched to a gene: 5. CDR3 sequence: CASSLRVREAQYF. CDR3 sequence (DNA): TGTGCCAGCAGTTTAAGGGTGCGGGAGGCGCAGTATTTT.

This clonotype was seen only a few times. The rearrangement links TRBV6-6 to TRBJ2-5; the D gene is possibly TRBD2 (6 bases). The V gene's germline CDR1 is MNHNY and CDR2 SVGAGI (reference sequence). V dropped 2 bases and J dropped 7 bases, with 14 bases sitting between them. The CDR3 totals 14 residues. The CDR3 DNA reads TGTGCCAGCAGTTACCACGGGCAGGGAGGGACCCAGTACTTC. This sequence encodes CASSYHGQGGTQYF.

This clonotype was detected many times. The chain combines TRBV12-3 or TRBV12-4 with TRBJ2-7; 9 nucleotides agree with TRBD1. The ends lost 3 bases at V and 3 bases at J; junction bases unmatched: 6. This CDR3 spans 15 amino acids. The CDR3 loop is CASSLDRDRVYEQYF. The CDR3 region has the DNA TGTGCCAGCAGTTTGGATCGGGACAGGGTCTACGAGCAGTACTTC.

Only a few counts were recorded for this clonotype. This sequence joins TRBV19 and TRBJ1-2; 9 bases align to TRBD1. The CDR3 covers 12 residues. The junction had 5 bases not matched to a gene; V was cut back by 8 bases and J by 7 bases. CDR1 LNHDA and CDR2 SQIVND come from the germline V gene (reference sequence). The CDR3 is CASSGTGFGYTF. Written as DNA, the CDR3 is TGTGCCAGTTCCGGGACAGGGTTTGGCTACACCTTC.

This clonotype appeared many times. The CDR3 loop is CASSYGTGPGANVLTF. In nucleotides, the CDR3 is TGTGCCAGCAGCTACGGGACAGGACCTGGGGCCAACGTCCTGACTTTC. V and J are TRBV7-3 and TRBJ2-6, with 8 positions matching TRBD1. The CDR3 contains 16 residues. Germline loops: CDR1 SGHTA, CDR2 FQGTGA. V lost 4 bases to trimming and J lost 2 bases; unmatched junction nucleotides: 4.

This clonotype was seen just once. CDR3 loop: CASSETVGLDRAYEQYF. The CDR3 DNA follows: TGTGCCAGCAGTGAAACAGTAGGTTTGGACCGCGCCTACGAGCAGTACTTC. The gene calls are TRBV6-1 and TRBJ2-7; D is undetermined. Trimming left V 2 bases short and J 2 bases short, with 19 bases between. Looked up from germline, CDR1 is MNHNS and CDR2 is SASEGT. The CDR3 covers 17 residues.

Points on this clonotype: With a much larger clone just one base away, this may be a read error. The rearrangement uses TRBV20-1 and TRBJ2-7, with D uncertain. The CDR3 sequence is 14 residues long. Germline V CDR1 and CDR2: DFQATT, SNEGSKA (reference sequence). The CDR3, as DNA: TGCAGTGCTAGAGGGCTACACGACCTCTACGGGCAGTACTTC. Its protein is CSARGLHDLYGQYF.

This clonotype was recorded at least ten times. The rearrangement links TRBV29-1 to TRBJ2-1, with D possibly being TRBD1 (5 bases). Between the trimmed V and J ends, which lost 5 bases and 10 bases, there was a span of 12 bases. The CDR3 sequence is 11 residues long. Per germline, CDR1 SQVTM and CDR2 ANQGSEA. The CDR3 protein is CSVSRAWEQFF. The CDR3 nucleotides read TGCAGCGTTTCCAGGGCATGGGAGCAGTTCTTC.

The CDR3 sequence is CASSYSRGGRYGYTF. CDR3 sequence (DNA): TGTGCCAGCAGTTACTCGAGAGGGGGCCGGTATGGCTACACCTTC. The rearrangement uses TRBV6-5 and TRBJ1-2, with 7 bases aligning to TRBD1. The V and J ends lost 0 bases and 5 bases, in that order; junction bases with no gene match: 6. CDR3 size: 15 residues. Germline V gene data show CDR1 as MNHEY and CDR2 as SVGAGI.

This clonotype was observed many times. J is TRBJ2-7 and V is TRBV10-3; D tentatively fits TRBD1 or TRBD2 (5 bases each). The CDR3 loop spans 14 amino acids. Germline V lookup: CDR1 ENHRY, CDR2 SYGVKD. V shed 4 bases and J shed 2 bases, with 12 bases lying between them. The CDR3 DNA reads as TGTGCCATCAGTGGACGGGACGGCACCTACGAGCAGTACTTC. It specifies CAISGRDGTYEQYF.